Here is one T cell receptor beta chain with its context. CDR1 is MDHEN, CDR2 SYDVKM, per germline. The CDR3 loop spans 17 amino acids. Trimming removed 3 bases from V and 4 bases from J, with 18 bases in between. This record comes from a study of cytomegalovirus exposure and HLA in healthy donors. Clones were sequenced by immunoSEQ multiplex PCR, and TCRdb holds only the in-frame ones, with some missing. The profile shows 66,000 or so clones, about 97% of them singletons. The source of this sequence is a young woman in good health and CMV-seropositive. The chain combines TRBV28 with TRBJ1-4; a weak D match, TRBD1 (6 bases). The specimen was PBMCs. The CDR3 here is CASSFGTSETDNEKLFF. The CDR3 DNA reads TGTGCCAGCAGTTTTGGGACATCGGAAACCGATAATGAAAAACTGTTTTTT.